Listed below are T cell receptor beta chains from one sample, sequenced in a study of cytomegalovirus exposure and HLA in healthy donors. Clones were sequenced by immunoSEQ multiplex PCR, and TCRdb holds only the in-frame ones, with some missing. The sample consists of some 77,000 clones, 65% to 85% of them appearing once. The sample taken for sequencing was PBMCs. The receptors shown here come from a woman between 40 and 50 years old in good health and CMV-seropositive. Each CDR3 is given with its conserved first and last residue. Each record gives: V gene, D gene, J gene, CDR3 DNA, CDR3 protein. A D gene is named only where the DNA matches it firmly.

>TRBV5-6|.|TRBJ2-7
TGTGCCAGCAGCTTTGAGTATGAGCAGTACTTC
CASSFEYEQYF
>TRBV6-5|.|TRBJ1-2
TGTGCCAGCAGTCACCCTCGAGAAGCGGCCTATGGCTACACCTTC
CASSHPREAAYGYTF
>TRBV19|.|TRBJ2-1
TGTGCCAGTAGTCCCGACAGGAGCTCCTACAATGAGCAGTTCTTC
CASSPDRSSYNEQFF
>TRBV11-2|.|TRBJ1-4
TGTGCCAGCAGCTCCGGGGGGATTCGGGAAAAACTGTTTTTT
CASSSGGIREKLFF
>TRBV2|.|TRBJ1-2
TGTGCCAGCAGTCTTTTTCTAGACAGGACGGCAGAGGGCTACACCTTC
CASSLFLDRTAEGYTF
>TRBV5-6|.|TRBJ2-1
TGTGCCAGCAGCGCCCAGTACAATGAGCAGTTCTTC
CASSAQYNEQFF
>TRBV5-6|.|TRBJ2-5
TGTGCCAGCAGCTTGGACCTATCGGGTGAGACCCAGTACTTC
CASSLDLSGETQYF
>TRBV6-5|.|TRBJ1-2
TGTGCCAGCAGTTACGAACAGGGAGGGATTGAGGGCTACACCTTC
CASSYEQGGIEGYTF
>TRBV19|.|TRBJ1-5
TGTGCCACGCGGGACGGTGGTAGCAATCAGCCCCAGCATTTT
CATRDGGSNQPQHF
>TRBV5-1|TRBD2|TRBJ2-1
TGCGCCAGCAGCTGGAGGCTGGCGGGAGGGCACAATGAGCAGTTCTTC
CASSWRLAGGHNEQFF
>TRBV9|TRBD1|TRBJ1-4
TGTGCCAGCAGCCCGCATGGACAGGGGAGGAATGAAAAACTGTTTTTT
CASSPHGQGRNEKLFF
>TRBV28|.|TRBJ2-7
TGTGCCAGCAGTCCCCCTCGGGTCTACGAGCAGTACTTC
CASSPPRVYEQYF
>TRBV15|.|TRBJ2-1
TGTGCCACCAGCAGAGACAAGGGGGTTAATGAGCAGTTCTTC
CATSRDKGVNEQFF
>TRBV5-6|.|TRBJ2-2
TGTGCCAGCAGTCCAAAGCGGGTCGGGGAGCTGTTTTTT
CASSPKRVGELFF
>TRBV30|TRBD2|TRBJ2-5
TGTGCCTGGAGAACCAGCGGGGGGGCAAAGACCCAGTACTTC
CAWRTSGGAKTQYF
>TRBV18|.|TRBJ2-7
TGTGCCAGCTCACCTGCGACAGGGGAGGGAGAGCAGTACTTC
CASSPATGEGEQYF
>TRBV30|TRBD1|TRBJ2-4
TGTGCCTGGACCGGACAGGGGGCGGGGGGAGCCAAAAACATTCAGTACTTC
CAWTGQGAGGAKNIQYF